This T cell receptor beta chain was recovered during a study of early T cells in non-severe SARS-CoV-2 infection (dated by TCRdb to the early 2020s). Regarding the study in general: Because TCR sequencing was done on bulk RNA from unsorted whole blood, the alpha and beta chains could not be paired.

A case-control design nested within a healthcare worker cohort in London, UK, was used, with weekly nasopharyngeal swab PCR tests and blood sampling performed. Between 23 and 31 March 2020, the week of the UK lockdown, healthcare workers were enrolled and then followed up weekly for as long as 16 weeks. The protocol used for the library was 5' RACE. Sequencer: NextSeq 500. Unique molecular identifiers were attached to individual cDNA molecules in the TCR library protocol so that sequencing error and PCR bias could be corrected. TCR alpha and beta chains were both sequenced, and the abundances of alpha and beta sequences in each sample were closely correlated with each other. In the paper's pipeline: Decombinator V4 was used to annotate the V gene, J gene and CDR3 of the TCR sequences. TCRs were defined as expanded if a significant change between any two time points was detected under a Poisson model with p below 0.0001. TCR abundances were normalised to the total number of TCRs sequenced per sample and expressed as counts per million. MAIT TCRs were defined by TRAV1-2 paired with TRAJ12, TRAJ20 or TRAJ33, and iNKT TCRs by TRAV10 paired with TRAJ18. A search of VDJdb, accessed on 1 November 2021, was run for TCRs annotated to CMV, EBV and SARS-CoV-2, with TCRs annotated for multiple antigens excluded. The raw public data were reprocessed by TCRdb itself: fastp quality trimming at Q25, MiXCR clonotype calling, in-frame beta chains only. Rows are combined by CDR3 protein, so each entry shows the most common genes and DNA. The V and J calls, along with clone size, are taken from TCRdb and not from the paper's own processing. In all, the sample holds approximately 40,000 distinct CDR3 sequences, and under 7.5% of those were seen once. The top ten constitute less than 25% of the sample.

This clonotype was observed at least ten times. Its antigen is unknown. Within one base of it there is no much larger clone, and no base qualities were kept. CDR1 and CDR2 are drawn from the germline V gene: SGHTA, FQGTGA. Its CDR3 holds 15 amino acids, cysteine through phenylalanine. This entry keeps only the CDR3 DNA: 45 bases, framed from base 1. The V end loses 5 bases and the J end loses 1 base, and a stretch of 14 bases separates them. The study at large found these results: Matching against VDJdb was skewed toward anti-spike CD8 responses, likely underestimated virus-specific expansions, and missed private and CD4 specificities.

The chain links TRBV7-3 with TRBJ1-1; no D gene is confidently identified. This specimen consisted of whole blood, obtained at baseline. The receptor was derived from an adult who was a healthcare worker with PCR-confirmed SARS-CoV-2 infection or an uninfected control (not recorded which). The DNA reads TGTGCCAGCAGCAAACTCCCTACAGCGAACACTGAAGCTTTCTTT. Translated, it reads CASSKLPTANTEAFF.